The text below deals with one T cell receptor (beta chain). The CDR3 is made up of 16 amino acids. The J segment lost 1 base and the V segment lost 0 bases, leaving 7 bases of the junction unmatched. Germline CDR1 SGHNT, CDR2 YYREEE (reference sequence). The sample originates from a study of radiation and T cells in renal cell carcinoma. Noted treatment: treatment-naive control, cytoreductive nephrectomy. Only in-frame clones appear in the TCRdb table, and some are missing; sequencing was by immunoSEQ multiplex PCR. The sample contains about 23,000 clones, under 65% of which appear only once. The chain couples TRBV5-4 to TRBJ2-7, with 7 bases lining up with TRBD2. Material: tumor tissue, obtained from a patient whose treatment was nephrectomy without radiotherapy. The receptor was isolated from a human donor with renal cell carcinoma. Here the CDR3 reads CASSLGEGQHSYEQYF. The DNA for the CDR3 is TGTGCCAGCAGCTTGGGGGAGGGGCAACATTCCTACGAGCAGTACTTC.